The table lists the clone carrying this T cell receptor beta chain with many counts. This entry belongs to a study of Graves' ophthalmopathy and Graves' hyperthyroidism. Germline assignment: CDR1 ENHRY and CDR2 SYGVKD. V was cut by 6 bases and J by 2 bases, with 14 bases left in between. This CDR3 spans 16 amino acids. Clinical symptoms, serum thyroxine, TRAb, thyroid ultrasound and orbital computed tomography determined diagnosis. Fresh peripheral blood, around 9.8 ml, was the PBMC source. CDR3 regions of TCR beta were amplified from RNA transcripts. The authors performed first-round RT-PCR with HTBI primers and then a second-round multiplex PCR. One entry per CDR3 protein, called by TCRdb with MiXCR from the multiplex PCR reads. The sample contains 600,000 to 700,000 distinct CDR3 sequences, about 40% of which appear only once.

The sample comprised peripheral blood. The rearrangement joins TRBV10-3 to TRBJ2-6, with D possibly TRBD2 on 6 matching bases. The source is an adult man with Graves' ophthalmopathy. DNA for the CDR3: TGTGCCATCAGACCGGGACTTAGCACTGGGGCCAACGTCCTGACTTTC. This codes for CAIRPGLSTGANVLTF.